These T cell receptor beta chains were read from a single sample in a study of CD8+CD57+ T cells in acquired aplastic anemia. TCRdb re-analysed the reads in MiXCR, keeping a single row per CDR3 protein. The data show approximately 130,000 distinct CDR3 sequences, with about 40% seen just once and around 2.5% held by the top ten. Sample: sorted CD4+, CD8+, or CD8+CD57+ T cells (not recorded which) from PBMCs. Receptors were obtained from a human donor with aplastic anemia. Both conserved end residues are part of each CDR3. A D gene is named only where the DNA matches it firmly. The size of a clone is reported for some rows only, either as once, few or many, or as a class for expanded clones.

>TRBJ2-3|TRBD2|TRBV10-3|NA
CAISFAQGTVAGQYF
TGTGCCATCAGTTTTGCCCAGGGCACAGTAGCGGGGCAGTATTTT
>TRBJ2-7|TRBD2|TRBV6-1|many
CASSGGLAVEQYF
TGTGCCAGCAGTGGGGGACTAGCGGTCGAGCAGTACTTC
>TRBJ2-5|NA|TRBV27|NA
CASSVRLGETQYF
TGTGCCAGCAGTGTGCGACTGGGGGAGACCCAGTACTTC
>TRBJ1-1|NA|TRBV7-8|many
CASSLVRRQHAFF
TGTGCCAGCAGCTTAGTGAGGAGACAGCATGCTTTCTTT
>TRBJ1-1|NA|TRBV28|NA
CATRGEGRRAEAFF
TGTGCCACCCGGGGGGAGGGCAGGAGGGCTGAAGCTTTCTTT
>TRBJ2-7|NA|TRBV12-2|NA
CARGQLAGDYEQYF
TGTGCTAGAGGACAACTAGCGGGGGACTACGAGCAGTACTTC
>TRBJ2-1|TRBD2|TRBV10-3|once
CAIRAGDVPNEQFF
TGTGCCATCAGAGCGGGGGACGTTCCCAATGAGCAGTTCTTC
>TRBJ2-2|TRBD2|TRBV4-2|few
CASSQSSGGAPGELFF
TGTGCCAGCAGCCAGAGTAGCGGGGGAGCTCCCGGGGAGCTGTTTTTT
>TRBJ2-1|TRBD1|TRBV7-2|NA
CASSPPFWDRGADEQFF
TGTGCCAGCAGCCCCCCTTTTTGGGACAGGGGGGCCGATGAGCAGTTCTTC
>TRBJ1-4|NA|TRBV5-4|many
CASSLGLTNEKLFF
TGTGCCAGCAGCTTGGGGTTAACTAATGAAAAACTGTTTTTT
>TRBJ2-1|NA|TRBV10-2|NA
CASSAQGSYNEQFF
TGCGCCAGCAGCGCACAGGGCTCCTACAATGAGCAGTTCTTC
>TRBJ2-5|NA|TRBV20-1|many
CSARSRPSAQETQYF
TGCAGTGCTAGATCGAGACCTTCCGCGCAAGAGACCCAGTACTTC
>TRBJ1-6|NA|TRBV7-5|once
CISVPAAWDLLAPLHF
NA
>TRBJ1-2|TRBD1|TRBV5-1|many
CASSLDGTGDLGGYTF
TGCGCCAGCAGCTTGGACGGGACAGGGGATTTAGGAGGCTACACCTTC
>TRBJ1-4|NA|TRBV7-9|many
CASSLVSGNAGKLFF
TGTGCCAGCAGCTTAGTGTCAGGGAACGCCGGAAAACTGTTTTTT
>TRBJ1-1|NA|TRBV10-3|NA
CAIVNDALTEAFF
TGTGCCATCGTTAACGATGCACTGACTGAAGCTTTCTTT
>TRBJ2-1|TRBD2|TRBV20-1|NA
CSAPRAGGAYNGQFF
TGCAGTGCCCCCCGCGCCGGGGGGGCCTACAATGGGCAGTTCTTC
>TRBJ1-4|TRBD1|TRBV5-1|many
CASSLEGQREKLFF
TGCGCCAGCAGCTTGGAGGGACAGCGCGAAAAACTGTTTTTT
>TRBJ2-3|TRBD2|TRBV9|many
CASSVLLAGGLNTQYF
TGTGCCAGCAGCGTCCTACTAGCGGGGGGGCTAAATACGCAGTATTTT
>TRBJ1-3|NA|TRBV6-1|NA
CASSEGFSGNTIYF
TGTGCCAGCAGTGAGGGGTTCTCTGGAAACACCATATATTTT
>TRBJ2-5|TRBD1|TRBV11-1|NA
CAGSLWTGEETQYF
TGTGCCGGCAGCCTCTGGACAGGAGAAGAGACCCAGTACTTC
>TRBJ2-3|TRBD1|TRBV11-2|many
CASNLVRDRQYF
TGTGCCAGCAACTTAGTACGGGACAGGCAGTATTTT
>TRBJ1-5|NA|TRBV19|NA
CGIQAGPRGQPQHF
TGTGGGATACAGGCCGGGCCTAGGGGTCAGCCCCAGCATTTT
>TRBJ2-5|NA|TRBV5-1|NA
CASSLDGERKTQYF
TGCGCCAGCAGCTTGGATGGGGAGAGAAAGACCCAGTACTTC
>TRBJ2-2|NA|TRBV5-4|few
CASSSGQTSPGELFF
TGTGCCAGCAGCTCGGGACAAACTAGCCCCGGGGAGCTGTTTTTT
>TRBJ2-5|NA|TRBV15|medium-sized
CATSRDSGEVETQYF
TGTGCCACCAGCAGAGATTCAGGGGAAGTAGAGACCCAGTACTTC
>TRBJ1-2|NA|TRBV6-1|many
CASSEEQRFSSADYGYTF
TGTGCCAGCAGTGAAGAACAGCGCTTCTCTTCAGCGGACTATGGCTACACCTTC
>TRBJ2-5|NA|TRBV7-7|many
CASSLGGLETQYF
TGTGCTAGCAGCTTAGGGGGACTAGAGACCCAGTACTTC
>TRBJ1-5|NA|TRBV9|NA
CASSGGERPQHF
TGTGCCAGCAGCGGGGGGGAGCGGCCCCAGCATTTT
>TRBJ1-1|NA|TRBV19|NA
CASSRAGTNTEAFF
TGTGCCAGTAGTAGGGCAGGGACGAACACTGAAGCTTTCTTT
>TRBJ2-7|NA|TRBV24-1|NA
CASSSRGAPYEQYF
TGTGCCAGCAGCTCCCGGGGGGCCCCCTACGAGCAGTACTTC
>TRBJ1-5|NA|TRBV3-1|NA
CASSQEPNQPQHF
TGTGCCAGCAGCCAAGAGCCGAATCAGCCCCAGCATTTT
>TRBJ2-3|NA|TRBV28|few
CASSPPGLISTDTQYF
TGTGCCAGCAGTCCCCCGGGGCTCATTAGCACAGATACGCAGTATTTT
>TRBJ1-6|NA|TRBV6-1|many
CASSEDASSYNSPLHF
TGTGCCAGCAGTGAAGACGCGAGCTCCTATAATTCACCCCTCCACTTT
>TRBJ2-3|TRBD2|TRBV2|NA
CASSRPGLAIAGADTQYF
TGTGCCAGCAGCCGTCCGGGACTAGCGATTGCCGGAGCAGATACGCAGTATTTT
>TRBJ2-3|NA|TRBV11-2|NA
CASSLGLGPRGHTDTQYF
TGTGCCAGCAGCTTAGGTCTGGGCCCCAGGGGTCACACAGATACGCAGTATTTT
>TRBJ1-3|NA|TRBV5-1|NA
CASSSTGTSGNTIYF
TGCGCCAGCAGCTCCACCGGGACCTCTGGAAACACCATATATTTT
>TRBJ2-1|NA|TRBV12-3/TRBV12-4|many
CASSLENNEQFF
TGTGCCAGCAGTTTAGAAAACAATGAGCAGTTCTTC
>TRBJ1-6|NA|TRBV19|NA
CASTRGNQNPPLHF
TGTGCCAGTACTCGGGGAAACCAGAATCCACCCCTCCACTTT
>TRBJ2-5|NA|TRBV6-2/TRBV6-3|many
CASSSVETQYF
TGTGCCAGCAGTTCCGTTGAGACCCAGTACTTC
>TRBJ1-1|NA|TRBV28|NA
CASTPPGFGTEAFF
TGTGCCAGCACCCCCCCTGGGTTCGGCACTGAAGCTTTCTTT
>TRBJ1-4|NA|TRBV6-1|few
CASSVERGTNEKLFF
TGTGCCAGCAGTGTTGAGAGGGGGACTAATGAAAAACTGTTTTTT
>TRBJ2-1|TRBD2|TRBV2|many
CASSEKALAGGPNEQFF
TGTGCCAGCAGTGAAAAGGCGCTAGCGGGGGGGCCTAATGAGCAGTTCTTC
>TRBJ1-2|TRBD1|TRBV29-1|NA
CSAGQGRSNYGYTF
TGCAGCGCAGGACAGGGGCGAAGTAACTATGGCTACACCTTC
>TRBJ1-1|NA|TRBV19|NA
CASRTAGIMNTEAFF
TGTGCCAGTAGAACGGCAGGGATAATGAACACTGAAGCTTTCTTT
>TRBJ2-3|NA|TRBV15|few
CATSRDNLYTPTDTQYF
TGTGCCACCAGCAGAGACAATCTATATACTCCCACAGATACGCAGTATTTT
>TRBJ1-2|NA|TRBV2|NA
CASGDGYTF
TGTGCCAGCGGTGATGGCTACACCTTC
>TRBJ2-3|NA|TRBV6-2/TRBV6-3|NA
CASRPRGDTQYF
TGTGCCAGCAGGCCAAGGGGAGATACGCAGTATTTT
>TRBJ2-7|NA|TRBV7-9|many
CASSLAGDSYEQYF
TGTGCCAGCAGCTTAGCCGGGGATTCCTACGAGCAGTACTTC
>TRBJ1-6|NA|TRBV11-2|many
CASSSGGRGALHF
TGTGCCAGCAGCTCCGGGGGCCGTGGGGCCCTCCACTTT
>TRBJ1-6|TRBD1|TRBV10-3|NA
CAIGTAYNSPLHF
TGTGCCATCGGGACAGCCTATAATTCACCCCTCCACTTT
>TRBJ2-7|NA|TRBV3-1|NA
CASSQEANRYEQYF
TGTGCCAGCAGCCAAGAAGCGAACCGTTACGAGCAGTACTTC
>TRBJ2-5|TRBD2|TRBV2|NA
CASSPGGGGRETQYF
TGTGCCAGCAGCCCCGGGGGGGGGGGCCGGGAGACCCAGTACTTC
>TRBJ1-4|NA|TRBV7-9|many
CASSSRGGGEKLFF
TGTGCCAGCAGCTCGCGTGGGGGGGGAGAAAAACTGTTTTTT
>TRBJ1-1|TRBD1|TRBV7-2|many
CASSLDRGHPEAFF
TGTGCCAGCAGCTTGGACAGGGGGCACCCTGAAGCTTTCTTT
>TRBJ2-7|NA|TRBV7-6|few
CASSLGDIDEQYF
TGTGCCAGCAGCTTGGGGGATATTGACGAGCAGTACTTC
>TRBJ1-5|NA|TRBV12-3/TRBV12-4|many
CASALRGGINQPQHF
TGTGCCAGCGCCCTTCGGGGAGGGATCAATCAGCCCCAGCATTTT